The next 7 T cell receptor beta chains were all read from a single sample in a study of T cell changes during pregnancy in multiple sclerosis. The method was immunoSEQ multiplex PCR; TCRdb's version includes in-frame clones alone and lacks a portion of them. Of 70,000 to 100,000 clones in the sample, 80% to 95% were seen once. Specimen: peripheral blood, collected in the first trimester of pregnancy. These receptors came from a female donor with multiple sclerosis, enrolled in a pregnancy study.

This clone was seen a few times. The rearrangement joins TRBV7-9 to TRBJ2-2; 8 nucleotides line up with TRBD1. After removal of 10 bases from V and 4 bases from J, the junction contained 2 bases not matched to a gene. The CDR3 consists of 12 residues. The germline gives CDR1 SEHNR, CDR2 FQNEAQ (reference sequence). The CDR3 region has the DNA TGTGCCACTACAGGGGGCACCGGGGAGCTGTTTTTT. The encoded protein is CATTGGTGELFF.

The chain employs TRBV19 and TRBJ2-7; D possibly corresponds to TRBD1 (6 bases). The V and J ends lost 5 bases and 0 bases respectively, with 14 bases between them. Per germline, CDR1 LNHDA and CDR2 SQIVND (reference sequence). CDR3 length: 15 residues. The CDR3 DNA sequence: TGTGCCAGTAGTCCACTACAGGGCCCCTCCTACGAGCAGTACTTC. Translated, it gives CASSPLQGPSYEQYF.

The gene calls are TRBV7-9 and TRBJ2-1; 12 bases match TRBD2. V lost 5 bases to trimming and J lost 4 bases; unmatched junction nucleotides: 15. CDR1 is SEHNR and CDR2 is FQNEAQ in the germline V gene (reference sequence). CDR3 length: 19 amino acids. CDR3 protein: CASSLWTSGNARFYNEQFF. The CDR3 bases are TGTGCCAGCAGCCTATGGACTAGCGGGAATGCTAGATTTTACAATGAGCAGTTCTTC.

The J gene is TRBJ1-1, the V gene TRBV9; the D gene is possibly TRBD1 (6 bases). The germline V gene encodes CDR1 SGDLS and CDR2 YYNGEE. Trimming removed 5 bases at V and 1 base at J, with 9 bases between. The CDR3 spans 13 residues. CDR3: CASRAGANTEAFF. Here the CDR3 DNA reads TGTGCCAGCAGGGCAGGGGCGAACACTGAAGCTTTCTTT.

The rearrangement joins TRBV15 to TRBJ1-2; 7 bases map to TRBD1. Germline assignment: CDR1 LNHNV and CDR2 YYDKDF (reference sequence). Trimming at V came to 1 base and at J to 4 bases, leaving 12 bases not matched to a gene. The CDR3 has 17 amino acids. Here the CDR3 reads CATSRGQGGGPGYGYTF. The DNA for the CDR3 is TGTGCCACCAGCAGAGGACAGGGCGGGGGGCCAGGCTATGGCTACACCTTC. Complete variable domain (other parts from reference TRBV15 and TRBJ1-2): DAMVIQNPRYQVTQFGKPVTLSCSQTLNHNVMYWYQQKSSQAPKLLFHYYDKDFNNEADTPDNFQSRRPNTSFCFLDIRSPGLGDTAMYLCATSRGQGGGPGYGYTFGSGTRLTVV.

CDR3 sequence reads: CASSLKGGASDEQYF. The CDR3 DNA reads as TGTGCCAGCAGCTTAAAAGGGGGCGCCAGCGACGAGCAGTACTTC. This sequence joins TRBV7-9 and TRBJ2-7; 7 positions match TRBD1. V lost 2 bases and J lost 5; bases outside the gene matches: 9. This CDR3 is 15 amino acids long. CDR1 and CDR2 from the germline V gene are SEHNR and FQNEAQ (reference sequence).

The rearrangement uses TRBV7-9 and TRBJ2-1, with TRBD1 matching 7 bases. The CDR3 runs 16 residues. From germline, CDR1 is SEHNR and CDR2 FQNEAQ (reference sequence). V gave up 3 bases and J gave up 6 bases; unmatched junction bases: 11. CDR3 amino acids: CASSFYPQGLGNEQFF. The CDR3, as DNA: TGTGCCAGCAGCTTCTACCCACAGGGGCTGGGCAATGAGCAGTTCTTC.